This T cell receptor (beta chain) comes out of a study of shared clonotypes between healthy human individuals. General study points: Depth of sequencing was expected to influence donor clonotype sharing. Naive subsets usually exceeded memory subsets in estimated richness. Represented diversity (both genetic and exposure-history) was limited by the small number of donors.

On this clone itself: The antigen is unknown.

The naive CD8 population came from CD45RO-negative cells selected for CCR7, without terminally differentiated effector memory CD45RA+ cells. The CDR3 extends over 14 amino acids. Looked up from germline, CDR1 is KGHSH and CDR2 is LQKENI. V was pared by 0 bases and J by 9 bases, with 12 bases between. Template for every sorted-subset replicate PCR totaled about 200 ng DNA, about 30,000 T cell genomes. Produced via immunoSEQ multiplex PCR; TCRdb's table is partial and in-frame only. The sample yields 630,000 or so clones, roughly 98% seen once. Sequencing was done on a sample of naive CD8+ T cells sorted from blood. The chain carries TRBV18 and TRBJ2-1; no definite D call. The receptor's source is a man aged 30 to 39 in good health. CDR3 coding DNA: TGTGCCAGCTCACCACCACACCAGGCGAGTGAGCAGTTCTTC. Its translation: CASSPPHQASEQFF.